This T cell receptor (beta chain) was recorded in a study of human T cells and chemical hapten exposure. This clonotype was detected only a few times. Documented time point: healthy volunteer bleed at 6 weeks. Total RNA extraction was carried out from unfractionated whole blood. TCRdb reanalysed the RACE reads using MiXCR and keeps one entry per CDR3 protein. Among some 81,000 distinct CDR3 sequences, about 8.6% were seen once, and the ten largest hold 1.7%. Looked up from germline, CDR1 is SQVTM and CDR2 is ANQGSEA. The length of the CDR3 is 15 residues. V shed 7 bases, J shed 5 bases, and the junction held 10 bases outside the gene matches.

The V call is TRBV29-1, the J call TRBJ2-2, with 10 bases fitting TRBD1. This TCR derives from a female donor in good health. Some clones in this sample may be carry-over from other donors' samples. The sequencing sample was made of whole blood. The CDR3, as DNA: TGCAGCGCAGGGGACAGGGGACCGGATACCGGGGAGCTGTTTTTT. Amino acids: CSAGDRGPDTGELFF.